The subject of this entry is one TCR beta chain. V lost 2 bases to trimming and J lost 1 base, with 11 bases between them. The CDR3 runs to 14 residues. CDR1 is GTSNPN, CDR2 SVGIG, per germline (reference sequence). This sample was taken from a study of T cell repertoires in cytomegalovirus infection. TCRdb re-called the reads with MiXCR, one entry per CDR3 protein. The table records about 490,000 distinct CDR3 sequences, about 15% of them present only once. The gene calls are TRBV30 and TRBJ1-2; D not certain. The receptor's source is a human donor in good health (CMV status not recorded). Some clones in this sample may be carry-over from other donors' samples. Sequenced: CD8+ T cells from PBMCs. The CDR3: CAWSSQFVNYGYTF. The CDR3 DNA reads TGTGCCTGGAGTAGTCAGTTCGTTAACTATGGCTACACCTTC.